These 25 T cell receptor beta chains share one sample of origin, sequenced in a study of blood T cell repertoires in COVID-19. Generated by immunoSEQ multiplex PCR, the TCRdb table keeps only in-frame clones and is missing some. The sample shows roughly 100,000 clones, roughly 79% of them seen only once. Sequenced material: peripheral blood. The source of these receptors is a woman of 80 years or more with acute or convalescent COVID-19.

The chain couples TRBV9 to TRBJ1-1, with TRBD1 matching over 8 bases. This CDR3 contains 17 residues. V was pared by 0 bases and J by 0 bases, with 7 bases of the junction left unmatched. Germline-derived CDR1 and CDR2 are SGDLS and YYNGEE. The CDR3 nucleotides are TGTGCCAGCAGCGTAGCTACGCACAGGGGGATGAACACTGAAGCTTTCTTT. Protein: CASSVATHRGMNTEAFF.

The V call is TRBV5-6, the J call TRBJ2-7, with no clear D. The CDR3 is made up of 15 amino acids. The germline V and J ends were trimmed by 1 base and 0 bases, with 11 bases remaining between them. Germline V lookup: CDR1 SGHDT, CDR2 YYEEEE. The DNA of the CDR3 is TGTGCCAGCAGCTTGACGTCGCGGAGCTCCTACGAGCAGTACTTC. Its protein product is CASSLTSRSSYEQYF.

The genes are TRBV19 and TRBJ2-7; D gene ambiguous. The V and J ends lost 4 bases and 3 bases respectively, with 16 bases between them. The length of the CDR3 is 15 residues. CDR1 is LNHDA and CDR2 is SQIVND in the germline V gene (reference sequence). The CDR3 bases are TGTGCCAGTAGTACGACCTTCACAGCAATCTACGAGCAGTACTTC. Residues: CASSTTFTAIYEQYF.

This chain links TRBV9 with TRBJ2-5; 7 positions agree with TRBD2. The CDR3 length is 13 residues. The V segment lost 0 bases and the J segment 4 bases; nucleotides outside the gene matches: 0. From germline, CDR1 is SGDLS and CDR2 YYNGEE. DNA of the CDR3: TGTGCCAGCAGCGTAGCGGGGGGAGAGACCCAGTACTTC. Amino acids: CASSVAGGETQYF.

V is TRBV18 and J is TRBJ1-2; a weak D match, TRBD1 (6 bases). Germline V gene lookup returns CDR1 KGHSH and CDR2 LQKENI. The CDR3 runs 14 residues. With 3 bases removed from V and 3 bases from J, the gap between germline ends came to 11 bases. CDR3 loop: CASSPTQGYYGYTF. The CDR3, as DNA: TGTGCCAGCTCACCGACACAGGGTTACTATGGCTACACCTTC.

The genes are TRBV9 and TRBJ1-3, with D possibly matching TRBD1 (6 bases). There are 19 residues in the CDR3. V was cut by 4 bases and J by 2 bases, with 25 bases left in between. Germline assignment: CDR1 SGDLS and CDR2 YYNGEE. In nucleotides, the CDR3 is TGTGCCAGCAGCCCCGGGACACCATTACCTTATTTTCCTGGAAACACCATATATTTT. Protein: CASSPGTPLPYFPGNTIYF.

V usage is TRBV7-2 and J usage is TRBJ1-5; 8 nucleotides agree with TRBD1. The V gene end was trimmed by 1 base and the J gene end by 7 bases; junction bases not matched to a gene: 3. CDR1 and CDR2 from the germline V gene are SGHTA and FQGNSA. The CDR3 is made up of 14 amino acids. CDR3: CASSLGQGSQPQHF. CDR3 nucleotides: TGTGCCAGCAGCTTAGGACAGGGGTCCCAGCCCCAGCATTTT.

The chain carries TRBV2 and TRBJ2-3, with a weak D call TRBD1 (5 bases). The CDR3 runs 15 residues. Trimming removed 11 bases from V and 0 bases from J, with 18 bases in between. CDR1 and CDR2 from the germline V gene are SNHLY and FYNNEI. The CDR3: CAGGQGRTSTDTQYF. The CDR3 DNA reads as TGTGCCGGTGGTCAGGGTCGAACTAGCACAGATACGCAGTATTTT.

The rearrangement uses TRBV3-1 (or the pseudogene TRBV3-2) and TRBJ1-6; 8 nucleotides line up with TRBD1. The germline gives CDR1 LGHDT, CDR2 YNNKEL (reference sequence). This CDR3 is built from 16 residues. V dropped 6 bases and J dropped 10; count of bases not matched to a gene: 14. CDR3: CASRRTGTGPGSPLHF. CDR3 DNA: TGTGCCAGCAGACGTACTGGGACAGGCCCGGGGTCACCCCTCCACTTT.

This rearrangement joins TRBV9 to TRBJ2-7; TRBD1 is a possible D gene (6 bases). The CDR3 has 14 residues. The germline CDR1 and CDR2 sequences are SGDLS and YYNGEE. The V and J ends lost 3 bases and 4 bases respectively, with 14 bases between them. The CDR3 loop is CASSGPGQHYEQYF. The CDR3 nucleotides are TGTGCCAGCAGCGGTCCGGGACAACATTACGAGCAGTACTTC.

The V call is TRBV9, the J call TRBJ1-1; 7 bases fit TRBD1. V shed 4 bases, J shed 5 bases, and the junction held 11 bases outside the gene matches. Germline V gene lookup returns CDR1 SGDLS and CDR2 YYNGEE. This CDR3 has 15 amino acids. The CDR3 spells CASSQETGVRTEAFF. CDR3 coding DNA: TGTGCCAGCAGCCAGGAAACAGGGGTTCGAACTGAAGCTTTCTTT. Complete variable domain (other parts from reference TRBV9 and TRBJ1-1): DSGVTQTPKHLITATGQRVTLRCSPRSGDLSVYWYQQSLDQGLQFLIQYYNGEERAKGNILERFSAQQFPDLHSELNLSSLELGDSALYFCASSQETGVRTEAFFGQGTRLTVV.

The DNA of the CDR3 is TGTGCCTGGAGTGTAATGGACAGGGCAAGGACTGAAGCTTTCTTT. As protein: CAWSVMDRARTEAFF. The chain couples TRBV30 to TRBJ1-1; TRBD1 matches 8 bases. Germline values: CDR1 GTSNPN, CDR2 SVGIG (reference sequence). This CDR3 has 15 residues. The J segment lost 5 bases and the V segment lost 0 bases, leaving 8 bases of the junction unmatched.

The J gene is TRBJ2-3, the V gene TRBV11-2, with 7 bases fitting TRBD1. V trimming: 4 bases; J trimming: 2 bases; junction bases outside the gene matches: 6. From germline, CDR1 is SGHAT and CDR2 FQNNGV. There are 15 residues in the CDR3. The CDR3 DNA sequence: TGTGCCAGCAGCTATGGACAGGCCTTCACAGATACGCAGTATTTT. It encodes CASSYGQAFTDTQYF.

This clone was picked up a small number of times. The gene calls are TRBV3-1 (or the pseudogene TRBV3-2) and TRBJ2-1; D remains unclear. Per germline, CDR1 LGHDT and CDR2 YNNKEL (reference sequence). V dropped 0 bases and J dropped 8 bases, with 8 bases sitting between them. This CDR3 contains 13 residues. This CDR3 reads CASSQDSRYEQFF. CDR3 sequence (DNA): TGTGCCAGCAGCCAAGATTCTAGGTATGAGCAGTTCTTC.

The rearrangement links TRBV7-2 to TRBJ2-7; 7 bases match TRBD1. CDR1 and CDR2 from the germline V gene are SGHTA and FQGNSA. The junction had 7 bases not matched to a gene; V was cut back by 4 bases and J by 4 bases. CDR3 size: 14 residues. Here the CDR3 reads CASSSRQGRYEQYF. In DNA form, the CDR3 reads TGTGCCAGCAGCTCCCGACAGGGAAGGTACGAGCAGTACTTC.

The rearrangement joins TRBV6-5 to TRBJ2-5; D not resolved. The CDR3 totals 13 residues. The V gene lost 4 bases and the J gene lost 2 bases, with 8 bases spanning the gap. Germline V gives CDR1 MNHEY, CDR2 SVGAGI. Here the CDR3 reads CASSSHNQETQYF. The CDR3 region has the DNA TGTGCCAGCAGTTCCCACAATCAAGAGACCCAGTACTTC.

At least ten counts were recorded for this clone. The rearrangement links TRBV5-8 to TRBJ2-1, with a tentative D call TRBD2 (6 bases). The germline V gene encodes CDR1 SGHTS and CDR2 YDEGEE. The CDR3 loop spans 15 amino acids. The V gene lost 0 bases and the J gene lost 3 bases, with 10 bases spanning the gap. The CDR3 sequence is CASSLGTNDYNEQFF. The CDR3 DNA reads TGTGCCAGCAGCTTGGGGACTAATGACTACAATGAGCAGTTCTTC.

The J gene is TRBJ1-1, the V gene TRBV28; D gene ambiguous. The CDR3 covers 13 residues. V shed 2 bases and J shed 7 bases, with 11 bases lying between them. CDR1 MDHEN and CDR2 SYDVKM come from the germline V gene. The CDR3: CASSLRPTGEAFF. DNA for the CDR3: TGTGCCAGCAGTTTACGGCCAACGGGTGAAGCTTTCTTT.

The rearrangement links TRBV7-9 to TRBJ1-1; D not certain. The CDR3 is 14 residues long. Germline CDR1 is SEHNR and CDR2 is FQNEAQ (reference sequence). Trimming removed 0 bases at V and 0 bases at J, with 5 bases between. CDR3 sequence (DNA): TGTGCCAGCAGCTTAGCGGAGATGAACACTGAAGCTTTCTTT. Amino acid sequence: CASSLAEMNTEAFF. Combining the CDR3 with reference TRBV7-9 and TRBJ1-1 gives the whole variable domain DTGVSQNPRHKITKRGQNVTFRCDPISEHNRLYWYRQTLGQGPEFLTYFQNEAQLEKSRLLSDRFSAERPKGSFSTLEIQRTEQGDSAMYLCASSLAEMNTEAFFGQGTRLTVV.

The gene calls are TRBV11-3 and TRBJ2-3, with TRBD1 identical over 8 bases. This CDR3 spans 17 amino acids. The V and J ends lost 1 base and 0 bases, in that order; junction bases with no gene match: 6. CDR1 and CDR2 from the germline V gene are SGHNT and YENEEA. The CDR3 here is CASSLVGDRPSTDTQYF. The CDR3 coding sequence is TGTGCCAGCAGCTTAGTTGGGGACAGGCCGAGCACAGATACGCAGTATTTT.

CDR3: CSASPGQGPDTQYF. The CDR3 region has the DNA TGCAGTGCTAGTCCGGGACAGGGGCCAGATACGCAGTATTTT. The chain is built from TRBV20-1 and TRBJ2-3; 10 nucleotides agree with TRBD1. J lost 4 bases, V lost 3 bases, and 4 bases had no gene match. Looked up from germline, CDR1 is DFQATT and CDR2 is SNEGSKA (reference sequence). This CDR3 has 14 amino acids.

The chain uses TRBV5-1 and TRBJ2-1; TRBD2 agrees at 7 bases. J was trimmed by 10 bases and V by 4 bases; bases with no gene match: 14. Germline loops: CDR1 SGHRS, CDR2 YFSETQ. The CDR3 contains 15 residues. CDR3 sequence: CASSPSGGGAEEQFF. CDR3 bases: TGCGCCAGCAGCCCTTCCGGGGGAGGGGCGGAGGAGCAGTTCTTC.

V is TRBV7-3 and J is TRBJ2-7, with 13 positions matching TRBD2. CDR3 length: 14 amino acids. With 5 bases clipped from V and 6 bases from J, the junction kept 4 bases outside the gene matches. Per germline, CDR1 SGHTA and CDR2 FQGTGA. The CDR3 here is CASSPGLAGSEQYF. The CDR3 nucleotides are TGTGCCAGCAGCCCGGGACTAGCGGGATCCGAGCAGTACTTC.

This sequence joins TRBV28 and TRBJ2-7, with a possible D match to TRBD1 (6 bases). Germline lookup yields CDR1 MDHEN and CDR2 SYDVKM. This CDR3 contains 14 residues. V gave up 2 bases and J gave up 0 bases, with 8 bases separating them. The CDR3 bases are TGTGCCAGCAGTTTACTACAGGGCTCCTACGAGCAGTACTTC. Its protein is CASSLLQGSYEQYF.

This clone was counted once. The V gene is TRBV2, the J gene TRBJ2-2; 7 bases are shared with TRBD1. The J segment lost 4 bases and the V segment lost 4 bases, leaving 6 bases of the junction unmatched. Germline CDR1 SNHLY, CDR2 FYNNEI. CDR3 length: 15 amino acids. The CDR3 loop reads CASSGYRGRTGELFF. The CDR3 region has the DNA TGTGCCAGCAGTGGGTACAGGGGTCGCACCGGGGAGCTGTTTTTT.